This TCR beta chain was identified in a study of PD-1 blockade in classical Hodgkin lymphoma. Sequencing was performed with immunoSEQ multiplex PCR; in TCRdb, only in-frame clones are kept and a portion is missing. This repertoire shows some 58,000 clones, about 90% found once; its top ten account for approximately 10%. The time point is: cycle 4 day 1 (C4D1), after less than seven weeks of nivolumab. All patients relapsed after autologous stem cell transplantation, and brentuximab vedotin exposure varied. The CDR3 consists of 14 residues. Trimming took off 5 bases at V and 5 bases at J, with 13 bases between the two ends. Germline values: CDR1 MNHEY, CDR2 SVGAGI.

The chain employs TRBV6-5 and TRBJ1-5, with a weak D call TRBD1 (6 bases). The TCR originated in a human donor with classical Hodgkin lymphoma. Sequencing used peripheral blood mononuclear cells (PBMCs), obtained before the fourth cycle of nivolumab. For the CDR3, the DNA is TGTGCCAGCAGTCTGGACAGTACGGATCAGCCCCAGCATTTT. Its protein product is CASSLDSTDQPQHF.